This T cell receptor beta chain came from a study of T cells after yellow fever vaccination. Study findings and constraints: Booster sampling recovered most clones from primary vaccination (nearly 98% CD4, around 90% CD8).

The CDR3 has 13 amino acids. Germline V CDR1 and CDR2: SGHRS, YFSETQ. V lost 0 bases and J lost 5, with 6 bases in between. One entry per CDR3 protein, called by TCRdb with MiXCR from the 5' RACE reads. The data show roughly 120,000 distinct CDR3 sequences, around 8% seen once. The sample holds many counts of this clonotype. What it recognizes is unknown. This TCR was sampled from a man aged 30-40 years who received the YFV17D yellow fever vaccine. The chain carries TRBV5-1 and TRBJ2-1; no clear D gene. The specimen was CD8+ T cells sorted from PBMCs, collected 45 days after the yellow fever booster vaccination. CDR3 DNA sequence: TGCGCCAGCAGCTTGGCCCCACACAATGAGCAGTTCTTC. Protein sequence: CASSLAPHNEQFF. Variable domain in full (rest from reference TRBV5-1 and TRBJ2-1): KAGVTQTPRYLIKTRGQQVTLSCSPISGHRSVSWYQQTPGQGLQFLFEYFSETQRNKGNFPGRFSGRQFSNSRSEMNVSTLELGDSALYLCASSLAPHNEQFFGPGTRLTVL.